The TCR beta chain described here comes from a study of cytomegalovirus exposure and HLA in healthy donors. PCR used 60 Vbeta primers and 13 Jbeta primers. As handled by the study authors: About 11 million of the 80 million or so unique TCR beta chains counted in a later analysis were shared. Sequencing used immunoSEQ multiplex PCR; TCRdb keeps in-frame clones, though not all of them. That table gives V, J and clone size, and the DNA gave D and trimming. Of some 200,000 clones listed, roughly four fifths are singletons. The study's findings and limits: It has been reported that TCR beta sequences accurately predicted the HLA-A and HLA-B alleles of most subjects.

Points on this clone: Its cognate antigen is unknown.

Germline trimming cut 0 bases from V and 3 bases from J; bases unmatched to any gene: 5. CDR3 length equals 16 residues. Germline V lookup: CDR1 SGDLS, CDR2 YYNGEE. This clonotype was sampled from a man in his fifties or sixties in good health and CMV-seronegative. Sequenced material: PBMCs. The gene calls are TRBV9 and TRBJ1-1; TRBD1 matches 10 bases. The CDR3 nucleotides read TGTGCCAGCAGCGTAGGAATTGGGACAGGGGACACTGAAGCTTTCTTT. Its protein product is CASSVGIGTGDTEAFF.